Listed below are T cell receptor beta chains from one sample, sequenced in a study of early T cells in non-severe SARS-CoV-2 infection. TCRdb used MiXCR to reprocess the 5' RACE reads, holding one entry per CDR3 protein. The data show 95,000 to 150,000 distinct CDR3 sequences, about 16% seen once. The sequencing sample was made of whole blood. The receptors come from an adult who was a healthcare worker with PCR-confirmed SARS-CoV-2 infection or an uninfected control (not recorded which). Both conserved end residues are part of each CDR3. A D gene is named only where the DNA matches it firmly. The size entry is marked missing in some rows and otherwise reads once, few, many or a size class.

TRBJ2-7,few,TRBV6-5,14,NA,CASSYGGEGGEQYF,TGTGCCAGCAGTTACGGAGGTGAGGGGGGTGAGCAGTACTTC
TRBJ2-7,few,TRBV27,16,TRBD1,CASTYRRGQGTYEQYF,TGTGCCAGCACCTACCGTAGGGGACAGGGAACCTACGAGCAGTACTTC
TRBJ2-5,many,TRBV5-1,12,NA,CASSSPQETQYF,TGTGCCAGCAGTTCACCGCAAGAGACCCAGTACTTC
TRBJ2-1,few,TRBV29-1,14,NA,CSVDEITGTNEQFF,TGCAGCGTTGATGAGATTACAGGGACCAATGAGCAGTTCTTC
TRBJ1-3,NA,TRBV27,16,NA,CASSPVNREGENTIYF,TGTGCCAGCAGCCCCGTTAACAGGGAAGGGGAAAACACCATATATTTT
TRBJ2-7,few,TRBV5-1,13,NA,CARTNGEAYEQYF,TGCGCCAGGACAAATGGGGAGGCCTACGAGCAGTACTTC
TRBJ1-4,many,TRBV7-2,16,NA,CASSLGQSATNEKLFF,TGTGCCAGCAGCTTAGGGCAGTCTGCAACTAATGAAAAACTGTTTTTT
TRBJ1-2,many,TRBV7-8,14,NA,CASSSREHNYGYTF,TGTGCCAGCAGCTCCAGAGAACATAACTATGGCTACACCTTC
TRBJ1-5,NA,TRBV7-2,14,NA,CASSLTPSNQPQHF,TGTGCCAGCAGCTTGACCCCGAGCAATCAGCCCCAGCATTTT
TRBJ1-1,few,TRBV20-1,15,TRBD1,CSAGQGSNLNTEAFF,TGCAGTGCTGGACAGGGCTCAAATCTAAACACTGAAGCTTTCTTT
TRBJ2-5,many,TRBV7-8,14,NA,CASSFLRGQETQYF,TGTGCCAGCAGCTTCCTTAGAGGCCAAGAGACCCAGTACTTC
TRBJ1-2,NA,TRBV23-1,15,NA,CASSQSEGVGYGYTF,TGCGCCAGCAGTCAATCGGAAGGCGTAGGCTATGGCTACACCTTC
TRBJ2-3,NA,TRBV29-1,15,NA,CSVVSPDFSTDTQYF,TGCAGCGTTGTGAGCCCAGATTTCTCCACAGATACGCAGTATTTT
TRBJ2-4,many,TRBV29-1,12,TRBD1,CSARQGADIQYF,TGCAGCGCTAGACAGGGGGCTGACATTCAGTACTTC
TRBJ2-2,NA,TRBV12-3/TRBV12-4,11,NA,CASTWGGELFF,TGTGCCAGCACCTGGGGTGGCGAGCTGTTTTTT
TRBJ1-1,few,TRBV10-3,16,NA,CAIRPRDGGLNTEAFF,TGTGCCATCAGGCCAAGGGATGGAGGGCTGAACACTGAAGCTTTCTTT
TRBJ2-3,few,TRBV29-1,17,NA,CSVEVARRTSSTDTQYF,TGCAGCGTTGAAGTGGCCCGACGGACCTCTAGCACAGATACGCAGTATTTT
TRBJ2-5,NA,TRBV29-1,12,NA,CSVEKDTETQYF,TGCAGCGTTGAGAAGGACACGGAGACCCAGTACTTC
TRBJ2-1,NA,TRBV20-1,16,TRBD1,CSASQGAFFSYNEQFF,TGCAGTGCTAGTCAGGGGGCATTTTTCTCCTACAATGAGCAGTTCTTC
TRBJ1-6,many,TRBV7-9,15,TRBD1,CASSSAGTVNSPLHF,TGTGCCAGCAGCTCCGCCGGGACAGTAAATTCACCCCTCCACTTT
TRBJ1-5,NA,TRBV7-9,14,NA,CASSGTLPNQPQHF,TGTGCCAGCAGCGGGACCCTGCCCAATCAGCCCCAGCATTTT
TRBJ2-7,NA,TRBV3-1,12,NA,CASAPGNYEQYF,TGTGCCAGCGCGCCAGGGAACTACGAGCAGTACTTC
TRBJ1-1,many,TRBV2,14,TRBD1,CASSPSPGTGYLFF,TGTGCCAGCAGTCCTAGTCCCGGGACAGGGTATCTTTTCTTT
TRBJ2-3,NA,TRBV12-5,14,NA,CASGQGSGTDTQYF,TGTGCTAGTGGTCAGGGGTCCGGCACAGATACGCAGTATTTT
TRBJ1-1,few,TRBV18,14,NA,CASSPTGTNTEAFF,TGTGCCAGCTCACCAACAGGGACGAACACTGAAGCTTTCTTT
TRBJ1-6,NA,TRBV27,17,NA,CASSLSGLRQGNSPLRF,TGTGCCAGCAGTTTATCAGGCCTGCGGCAGGGTAATTCACCCCTCCGCTTT
TRBJ1-1,few,TRBV18,17,TRBD1,CASSPGMVTGTNTEAFF,TGTGCCAGCTCACCGGGAATGGTGACAGGGACGAACACTGAAGCTTTCTTT
TRBJ1-2,NA,TRBV6-5,15,NA,CASSPSPQGPYGYTF,TGTGCCAGCAGTCCCTCCCCGCAAGGACCCTATGGCTACACCTTC
TRBJ1-2,NA,TRBV5-1,14,TRBD1,CASSRGTVGYGYTF,TGCGCCAGCAGCCGAGGGACAGTGGGATATGGCTACACCTTC
TRBJ1-5,few,TRBV19,16,TRBD1,CASSPTHRGFNQPQHF,TGTGCCAGTAGTCCGACTCACAGGGGGTTTAATCAGCCCCAGCATTTT
TRBJ2-7,few,TRBV4-2,13,NA,CASSQVAEAEQYF,TGTGCCAGCAGCCAAGTGGCCGAGGCCGAGCAGTACTTC
TRBJ1-1,NA,TRBV13,14,NA,CASSGDEGRTEAFF,TGTGCCAGCAGCGGAGATGAGGGTCGCACTGAAGCTTTCTTT
TRBJ2-6,few,TRBV7-9,16,NA,CASSEGRQAGANVLTF,TGTGCCAGCAGCGAGGGGCGTCAGGCTGGGGCCAACGTCCTGACTTTC
TRBJ2-7,NA,TRBV20-1,14,TRBD1,CSARPGQGTYEQYF,TGCAGTGCCCGCCCGGGACAGGGAACCTACGAGCAGTACTTC
TRBJ2-4,many,TRBV19,15,NA,CASTLTGGVENIQYF,TGTGCCAGTACCTTGACTGGGGGAGTTGAAAACATTCAGTACTTC
TRBJ2-3,few,TRBV5-4,16,NA,CASSLNRGGSTDTQYF,TGTGCCAGCAGCTTGAATCGTGGGGGTAGCACAGATACGCAGTATTTT
TRBJ1-1,NA,TRBV24-1,13,NA,CAFASFLNTEAFF,TGTGCCTTCGCCTCATTTTTGAACACTGAAGCTTTCTTT
TRBJ1-3,many,TRBV9,14,NA,CASSGGHSGNTIYF,TGTGCCAGCAGCGGCGGCCACTCTGGAAACACCATATATTTT
TRBJ2-2,few,TRBV19,14,TRBD1,CASRGTGDTGELFF,TGTGCCAGTAGAGGGACAGGGGATACCGGGGAGCTGTTTTTT